Listed below are T cell receptor beta chains from one sample, sequenced in a study of cytomegalovirus exposure and HLA in healthy donors. The protocol was immunoSEQ multiplex PCR, while the TCRdb copy is restricted to in-frame clones and leaves out a portion. In total, the table holds approximately 140,000 clones. Sequencing was done on a sample of PBMCs. These TCRs come from a woman aged 45-59 years in good health and CMV-seronegative. Both conserved end residues are part of each CDR3. D genes are given only for firm matches.

>TRBV6-6|TRBD1|TRBJ2-6
TGTGCCAGCCAGGGGGCTGGGGCCAACGTCCTGACTTTC
CASQGAGANVLTF
>TRBV7-9|.|TRBJ2-1
TGTGCCAGCAGCTTTGGCACCAATGAGCAGTTCTTC
CASSFGTNEQFF
>TRBV10-3|.|TRBJ1-3
TGTGCCATCAGTGAAGTAATCGGGAGCTCTGGAAACACCATATATTTT
CAISEVIGSSGNTIYF
>TRBV11-2|TRBD2|TRBJ2-7
TGTGCCAGCAGCTTACTGGGAGGGTACGAGCAGTACTTC
CASSLLGGYEQYF
>TRBV6-6|.|TRBJ2-7
TGTGCCAGCAGTTCCGGGCCACAGGCCTCCGAGCAGTACTTC
CASSSGPQASEQYF
>TRBV2|.|TRBJ1-3
TGTGCCAGCAGGCCCACCCGGGGGACCCCTGGAAACACCATATATTTT
CASRPTRGTPGNTIYF
>TRBV28|.|TRBJ2-7
TGTGCCAGCAGTTTGGAGGGAAGTATAAGCGAGCAGTACTTC
CASSLEGSISEQYF
>TRBV30|.|TRBJ1-2
TGTGCCTGGAGTGTATCCCATTACTATGGCTACACCTTC
CAWSVSHYYGYTF
>TRBV19|.|TRBJ2-7
TGTGCCACTCTCCCATTCGCAGGGGCGGCGTGGGACGAGCAGTACTTC
CATLPFAGAAWDEQYF
>TRBV15|.|TRBJ2-7
TGTGCCACCAGCAGAGTGTCAATCCACGAGCAGTACTTC
CATSRVSIHEQYF
>TRBV30|.|TRBJ1-4
TGTGCCTGGAGTGTACGAGTAAATGAAAAACTGTTTTTT
CAWSVRVNEKLFF
>TRBV28|.|TRBJ1-2
TGTGCCAGCAGTTTGCCGGAGGTCTATGGCTACACCTTC
CASSLPEVYGYTF
>TRBV9|.|TRBJ2-5
TGTGCCAGCAGCGTAGCAGGCATGGAGACCCAGTACTTC
CASSVAGMETQYF
>TRBV13|TRBD2|TRBJ2-7
TGTGCCAGCAGCTGGACTAGCGGGGGGAGGACCTACGAGCAGTACTTC
CASSWTSGGRTYEQYF
>TRBV7-9|TRBD1|TRBJ2-2
TGTGCCAGCCGCCTGGACAGGGACACCGGGGAGCTGTTTTTT
CASRLDRDTGELFF
>TRBV19|.|TRBJ1-5
TGTGCCAGTAGTAGCCGCACGAGCAGCAATCAGCCCCAGCATTTT
CASSSRTSSNQPQHF
>TRBV28|.|TRBJ1-5
TGTGCCAGCAGGCCCGGAGCGGGTTTCGAACCCCAGCATTTT
CASRPGAGFEPQHF
>TRBV28|.|TRBJ2-7
TGTGCCAGCAGGTGGGGGGGGCGGAGCACCCCCTACGAGCAGTACTTC
CASRWGGRSTPYEQYF
>TRBV28|.|TRBJ1-5
TGTGCCAGCAGAATACAGGGAATTGACAATCAGCCCCAGCATTTT
CASRIQGIDNQPQHF
>TRBV2|.|TRBJ1-6
TGTGCCAGCGGGCGGAGGGACTCCTATAATTCACCCCTCCACTTT
CASGRRDSYNSPLHF
>TRBV4-2|.|TRBJ1-2
TGTGCCAGCAGCCAAGAGGCAGGCGTCTCCTCCTATGGCTACACCTTC
CASSQEAGVSSYGYTF
>TRBV5-4|TRBD2|TRBJ2-3
TGTGCCAGCAGCGTGAGTAGCGGGAGCAAGAGGGCAGATACGCAGTATTTT
CASSVSSGSKRADTQYF
>TRBV15|TRBD2|TRBJ2-3
TGTGCCACCAGCAGAGAATTAGCGGGTACTAGCACAGATACGCAGTATTTT
CATSRELAGTSTDTQYF
>TRBV30|TRBD1|TRBJ1-5
TGTGCCTGGAGCGATAGACAGGGTAGCAATCAGCCCCAGCATTTT
CAWSDRQGSNQPQHF